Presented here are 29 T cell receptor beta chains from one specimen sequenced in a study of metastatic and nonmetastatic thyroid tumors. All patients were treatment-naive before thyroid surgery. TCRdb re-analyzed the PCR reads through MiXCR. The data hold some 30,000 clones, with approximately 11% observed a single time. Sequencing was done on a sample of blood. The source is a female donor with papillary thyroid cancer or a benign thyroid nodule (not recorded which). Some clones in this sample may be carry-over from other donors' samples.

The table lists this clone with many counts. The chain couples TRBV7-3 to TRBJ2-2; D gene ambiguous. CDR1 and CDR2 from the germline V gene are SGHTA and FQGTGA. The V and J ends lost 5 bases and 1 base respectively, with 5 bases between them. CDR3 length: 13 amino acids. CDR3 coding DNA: TGTGCCAGCAGCCCACGGAACACCGGGGAGCTGTTTTTT. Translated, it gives CASSPRNTGELFF.

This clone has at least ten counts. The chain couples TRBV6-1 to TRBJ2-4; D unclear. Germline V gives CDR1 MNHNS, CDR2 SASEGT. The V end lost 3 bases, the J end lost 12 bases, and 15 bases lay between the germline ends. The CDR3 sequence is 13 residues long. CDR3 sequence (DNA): TGTGCCAGCAGTGAGACAAATAAGCTGGGTCAGTACTTC. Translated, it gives CASSETNKLGQYF.

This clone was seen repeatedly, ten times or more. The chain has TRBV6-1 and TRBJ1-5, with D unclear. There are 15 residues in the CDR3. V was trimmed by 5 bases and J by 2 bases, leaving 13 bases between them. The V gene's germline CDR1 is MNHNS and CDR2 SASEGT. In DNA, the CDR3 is TGTGCCAGCAGTTCGGCCCCGGGCGGCAATCAGCCCCAGCATTTT. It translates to CASSSAPGGNQPQHF.

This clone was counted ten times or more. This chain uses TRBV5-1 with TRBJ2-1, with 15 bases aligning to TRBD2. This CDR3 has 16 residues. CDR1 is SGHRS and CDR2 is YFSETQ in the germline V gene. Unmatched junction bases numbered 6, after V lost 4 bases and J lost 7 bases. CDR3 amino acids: CASSRGLAGGVNEQFF. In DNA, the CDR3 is TGCGCCAGCAGCAGGGGACTAGCGGGAGGAGTGAATGAGCAGTTCTTC.

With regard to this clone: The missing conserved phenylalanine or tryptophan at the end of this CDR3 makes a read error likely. The CDR3 reads CASSVVPGSGTGTYNEQFS. CDR3 nucleotide sequence: TGTGCCAGCAGCGTAGTTCCCGGATCCGGGACAGGTACTTACAATGAGCAGTTCTCC. J is TRBJ2-1 and V is TRBV9, with TRBD1 matching over 8 bases. Germline V lookup: CDR1 SGDLS, CDR2 YYNGEE. This CDR3 is 19 amino acids long. V was clipped by 0 bases and J by 4 bases; unmatched bases: 15.

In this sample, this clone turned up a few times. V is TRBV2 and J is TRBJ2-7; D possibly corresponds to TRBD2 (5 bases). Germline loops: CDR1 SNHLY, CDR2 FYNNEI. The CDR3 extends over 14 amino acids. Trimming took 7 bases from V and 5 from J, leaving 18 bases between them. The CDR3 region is CASTQARRGDEQYF. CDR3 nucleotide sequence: TGTGCCAGCACCCAAGCTCGACGGGGTGACGAGCAGTACTTC.

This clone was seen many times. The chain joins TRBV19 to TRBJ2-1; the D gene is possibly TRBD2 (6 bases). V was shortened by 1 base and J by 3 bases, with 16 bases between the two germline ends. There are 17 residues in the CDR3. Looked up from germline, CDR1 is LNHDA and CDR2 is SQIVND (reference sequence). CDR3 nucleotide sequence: TGTGCCAGTAGTATAGGGGTTGGGACGGGGGACTACAATGAGCAGTTCTTC. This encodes CASSIGVGTGDYNEQFF.

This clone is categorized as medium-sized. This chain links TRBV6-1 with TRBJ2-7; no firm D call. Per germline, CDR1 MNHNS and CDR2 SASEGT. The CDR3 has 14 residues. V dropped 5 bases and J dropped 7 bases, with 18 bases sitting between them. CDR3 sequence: CASSQTLDRSEQYF. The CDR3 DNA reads TGTGCCAGCAGTCAGACCTTGGACCGGTCGGAGCAGTACTTC.

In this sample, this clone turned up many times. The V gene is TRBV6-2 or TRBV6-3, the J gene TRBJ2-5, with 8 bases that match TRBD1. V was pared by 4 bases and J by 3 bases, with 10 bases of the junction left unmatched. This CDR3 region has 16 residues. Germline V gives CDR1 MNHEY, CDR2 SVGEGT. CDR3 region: CASSFDRGQIKETQYF. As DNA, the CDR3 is TGTGCCAGCAGTTTTGACAGGGGACAAATTAAAGAGACCCAGTACTTC.

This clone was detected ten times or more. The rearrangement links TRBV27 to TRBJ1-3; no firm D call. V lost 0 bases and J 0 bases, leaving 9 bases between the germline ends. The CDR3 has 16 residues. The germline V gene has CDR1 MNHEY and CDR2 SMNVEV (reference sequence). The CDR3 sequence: CASSLSRPVSGNTIYF. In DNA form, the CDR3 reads TGTGCCAGCAGTTTATCGCGGCCAGTCTCTGGAAACACCATATATTTT.

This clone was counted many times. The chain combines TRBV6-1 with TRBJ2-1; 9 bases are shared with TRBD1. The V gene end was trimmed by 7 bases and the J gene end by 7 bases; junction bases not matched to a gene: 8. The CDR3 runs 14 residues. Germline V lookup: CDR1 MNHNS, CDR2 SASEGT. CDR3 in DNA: TGTGCCAGCACGCGCGGGACAGGGAAGAATGAGCAGTTCTTC. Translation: CASTRGTGKNEQFF.

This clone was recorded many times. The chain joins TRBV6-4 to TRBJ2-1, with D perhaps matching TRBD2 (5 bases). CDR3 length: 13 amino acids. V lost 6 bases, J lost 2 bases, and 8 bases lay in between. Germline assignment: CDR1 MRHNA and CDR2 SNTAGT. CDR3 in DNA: TGTGCCAGCAGCCCGGGAACCTACAATGAGCAGTTCTTC. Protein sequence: CASSPGTYNEQFF.

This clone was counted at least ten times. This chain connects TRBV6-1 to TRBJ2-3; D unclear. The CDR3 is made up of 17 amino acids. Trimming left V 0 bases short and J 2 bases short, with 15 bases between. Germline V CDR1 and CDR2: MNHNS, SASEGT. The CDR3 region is CASSEARTYPLTDTQYF. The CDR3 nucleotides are TGTGCCAGCAGTGAAGCTAGGACCTACCCCCTCACAGATACGCAGTATTTT.

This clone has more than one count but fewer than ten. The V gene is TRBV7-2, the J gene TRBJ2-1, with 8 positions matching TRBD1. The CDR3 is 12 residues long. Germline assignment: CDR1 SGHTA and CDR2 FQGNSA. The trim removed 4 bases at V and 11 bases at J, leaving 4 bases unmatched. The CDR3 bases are TGTGCCAGCAGCTCGGGGACAGGACAGCAGTTCTTC. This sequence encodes CASSSGTGQQFF.

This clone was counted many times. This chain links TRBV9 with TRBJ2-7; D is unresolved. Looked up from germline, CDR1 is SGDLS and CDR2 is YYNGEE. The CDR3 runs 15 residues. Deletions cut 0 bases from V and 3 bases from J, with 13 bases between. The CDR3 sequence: CASSVGSSLDYEQYF. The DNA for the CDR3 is TGTGCCAGCAGCGTAGGGTCCAGCCTCGACTACGAGCAGTACTTC.

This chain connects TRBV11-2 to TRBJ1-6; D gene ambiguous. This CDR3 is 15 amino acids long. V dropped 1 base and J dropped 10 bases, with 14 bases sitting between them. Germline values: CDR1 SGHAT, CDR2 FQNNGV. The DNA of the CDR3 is TGTGCCAGCAGCTTAGCAGGCCAGTCTCACTCACCCCTCCACTTT. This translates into CASSLAGQSHSPLHF.

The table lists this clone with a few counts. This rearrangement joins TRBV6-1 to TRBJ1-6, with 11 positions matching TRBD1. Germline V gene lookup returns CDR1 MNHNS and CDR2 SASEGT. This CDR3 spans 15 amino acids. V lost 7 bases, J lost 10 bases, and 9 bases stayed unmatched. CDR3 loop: CASNPGQGVGSPLHF. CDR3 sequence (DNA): TGTGCCAGCAATCCGGGACAGGGGGTAGGCTCACCCCTCCACTTT.

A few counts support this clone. CDR3 residues: CASGSGTSGRAYEQYF. CDR3 nucleotides: TGTGCCAGCGGATCCGGGACTAGCGGGAGGGCCTACGAGCAGTACTTC. The chain carries TRBV6-1 and TRBJ2-7; TRBD2 matches at 16 bases. V was clipped by 8 bases and J by 2 bases; unmatched bases: 6. This CDR3 comprises 16 residues. The germline V gene encodes CDR1 MNHNS and CDR2 SASEGT.

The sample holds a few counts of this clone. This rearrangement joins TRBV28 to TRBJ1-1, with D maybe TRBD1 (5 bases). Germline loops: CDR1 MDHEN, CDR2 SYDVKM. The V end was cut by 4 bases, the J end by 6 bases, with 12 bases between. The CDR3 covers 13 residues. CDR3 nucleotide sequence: TGTGCCAGCAGTTCCGGACAAGGGTCTGAAGCTTTCTTT. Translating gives CASSSGQGSEAFF.

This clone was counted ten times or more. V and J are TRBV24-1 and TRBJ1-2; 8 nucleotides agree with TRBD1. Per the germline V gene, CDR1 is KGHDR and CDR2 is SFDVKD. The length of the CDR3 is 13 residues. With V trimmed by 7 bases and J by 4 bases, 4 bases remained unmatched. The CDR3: CATSFGTGYGYTF. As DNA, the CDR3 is TGTGCCACCAGCTTCGGGACAGGCTATGGCTACACCTTC.

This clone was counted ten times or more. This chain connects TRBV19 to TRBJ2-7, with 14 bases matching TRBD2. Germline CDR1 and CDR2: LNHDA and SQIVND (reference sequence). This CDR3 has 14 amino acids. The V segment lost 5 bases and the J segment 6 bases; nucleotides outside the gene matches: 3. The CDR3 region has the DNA TGTGCCAGTAGTCCCGGACTAGCGGGAGGCGAGCAGTACTTC. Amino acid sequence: CASSPGLAGGEQYF.

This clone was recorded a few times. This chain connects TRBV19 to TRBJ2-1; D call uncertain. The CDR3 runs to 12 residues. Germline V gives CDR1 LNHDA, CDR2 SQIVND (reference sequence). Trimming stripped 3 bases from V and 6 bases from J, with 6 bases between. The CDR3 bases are TGTGCCAGTAGTATCCTTCGCAATGAGCAGTTCTTC. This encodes CASSILRNEQFF.

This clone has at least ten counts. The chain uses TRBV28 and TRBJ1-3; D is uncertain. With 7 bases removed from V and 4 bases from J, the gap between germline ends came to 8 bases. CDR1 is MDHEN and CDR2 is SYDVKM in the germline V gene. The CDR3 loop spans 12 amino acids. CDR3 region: CASMAVGNTIYF. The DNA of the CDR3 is TGTGCCAGCATGGCAGTCGGAAACACCATATATTTT.

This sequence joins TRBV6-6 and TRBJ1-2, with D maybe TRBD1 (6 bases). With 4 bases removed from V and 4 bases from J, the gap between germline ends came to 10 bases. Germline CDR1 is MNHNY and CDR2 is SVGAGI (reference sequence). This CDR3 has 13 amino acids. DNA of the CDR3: TGTGCCAGCAGTTCTCCGGGGGCCTATGGCTACACCTTC. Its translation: CASSSPGAYGYTF.

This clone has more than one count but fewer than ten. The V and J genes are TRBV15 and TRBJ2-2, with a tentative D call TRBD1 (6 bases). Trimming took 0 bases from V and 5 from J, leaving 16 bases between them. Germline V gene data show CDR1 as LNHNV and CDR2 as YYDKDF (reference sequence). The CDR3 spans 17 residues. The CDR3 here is CATSRDRTVASTGELFF. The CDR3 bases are TGTGCCACCAGCAGAGATCGGACAGTAGCGTCGACCGGGGAGCTGTTTTTT.

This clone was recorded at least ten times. The CDR3 DNA reads as TGTGCCAGCAGTTTAGGTGGAGAAAGGGAGCAGTTCTTC. Translated, it gives CASSLGGEREQFF. The chain combines TRBV27 with TRBJ2-1; D gene ambiguous. Per germline, CDR1 MNHEY and CDR2 SMNVEV (reference sequence). V lost 2 bases to trimming and J lost 10 bases, with 12 bases between them. CDR3 length: 13 residues.

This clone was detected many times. CDR3 nucleotide sequence: TGTGCCAGCAGCCAAGATCCGGCCGTGGAGACCCAGTACTTC. This gives the protein CASSQDPAVETQYF. The chain has TRBV3-1 and TRBJ2-5; D remains unclear. V was cut by 0 bases and J by 5 bases, with 10 bases left in between. CDR3 size: 14 residues. The germline V gene has CDR1 LGHDT and CDR2 YNNKEL (reference sequence).

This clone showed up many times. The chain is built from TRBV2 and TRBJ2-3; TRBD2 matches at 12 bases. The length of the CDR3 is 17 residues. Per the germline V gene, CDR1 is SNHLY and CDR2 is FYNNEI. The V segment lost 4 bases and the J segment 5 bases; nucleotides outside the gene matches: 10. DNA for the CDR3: TGTGCCAGCAGTGGGGCCCTAGCGGGAGGGCCTGGAGATACGCAGTATTTT. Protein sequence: CASSGALAGGPGDTQYF.

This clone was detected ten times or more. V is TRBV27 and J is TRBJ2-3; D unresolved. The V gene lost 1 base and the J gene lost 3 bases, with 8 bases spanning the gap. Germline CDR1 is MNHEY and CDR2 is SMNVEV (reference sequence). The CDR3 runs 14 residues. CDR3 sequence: CASSLWVGTDTQYF. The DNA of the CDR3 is TGTGCCAGCAGTTTATGGGTAGGGACAGATACGCAGTATTTT.